This T cell receptor (beta chain) is drawn from a study of T cells in Graves' hyperthyroidism and ophthalmopathy (dated by TCRdb to about 2019). Some background on the complete study: Peripheral blood samples were taken at initial diagnosis, before any treatment was given. TCR V-J signatures able to tell the groups apart were searched for in a discovery cohort of 100 patients, of whom roughly 42 had Graves' ophthalmopathy and around 57 had stable Graves' hyperthyroidism. Prospective prediction of ophthalmopathy was tested in an independent validation cohort of 18 to 20 hyperthyroidism patients and 17 patients who later progressed to ophthalmopathy. The 85 to 100 discovery patients were divided at random into training and test sets in a 7:3 ratio. Thyroid tissue and blood T-cell repertoires from over 5 Graves' hyperthyroidism patients were also compared in the study. Once sampling was done, hyperthyroidism patients were given methimazole at a starting dose of 30 mg daily, whereas ophthalmopathy patients were given high-dose intravenous methylprednisolone. The paper reports TCR Vbeta CDR3 sequencing of about 140 peripheral blood samples: approximately 43 ophthalmopathy, roughly 74 hyperthyroidism and approximately 17 progressor patients.

This clonotype was counted many times. Its antigen remains unidentified. Base qualities are missing; no much larger clone stands one base away. V and J are truncated by 6 bases and 0 bases respectively, leaving an intervening sequence of 12 bases. The germline V gene (reference sequence) yields LGHDT for CDR1 and YNNKEL for CDR2. CDR3 length: 15 amino acids, cysteine to phenylalanine. The read is trimmed to its CDR3 DNA, 45 bases read in frame from base 1. Moderately to severely active disease, a Clinical Activity Score of at least 3, a NOSPECS grade of at least 4, and a duration under 3 months were present in ophthalmopathy patients. Patients with uncontrolled infections, other autoimmune diseases, pregnancy or lactation were excluded. Diagnoses relied on clinical symptoms, serum thyroxine and TRAb, thyroid ultrasound and orbital computed tomography. PBMCs were isolated from 7.5 to 10 ml of fresh peripheral blood by Ficoll-Paque density gradient centrifugation. Total RNA was extracted with Trizol reagent, and quality was checked on an Agilent 2100 Bioanalyzer.

The full study reports these points: In cross-validation, a model built on a 13 V-J signature told ophthalmopathy apart from stable hyperthyroidism with 85% to 90% sensitivity and approximately 84% specificity, and in testing the same model reached 80%/75%. In validation, the model predicted progression to ophthalmopathy a median of around six months before onset, with 70% to 71% sensitivity and more than 72% specificity. Sample size was not statistically predetermined, and investigators were not blinded to group allocation. Most expanded thyroid clonotypes (frequency above 0.001) were also detected in blood, a finding suggesting that blood repertoires may reflect thyroid immune responses.

Amplification of TCR beta CDR3 regions was carried out from RNA transcripts. The first round of RT-PCR for the TCR CDR3 was performed with the HTBI primer set and the Qiagen OneStep RT-PCR kit. Libraries were constructed in a second round of multiplex PCR, after which size selection and purification were carried out. Libraries were sequenced paired-end with 100 bp reads on an Illumina HiSeq2000. From the authors' description of their analysis: SOAPnuke was used to process the raw data, with reads discarded if the reads contained adapters or uncalled bases, had a mean Phred below 15, or lacked an exact constant-primer or identifier match. High-quality paired reads were merged using COPE v1.2.5, and each unique nucleotide sequence was defined as a clonotype. MiTCR v1.1 was used to align clonotypes to the IMGT TRBV, TRBD and TRBJ reference segments. The analysis included only V-J combinations with a frequency above 0.0001, which together covered over 98% of the repertoires. The TCS score was defined as F50 (clonal expansion) divided by E x V (chaos), with BLOSUM62-based TCRdist calculated between CDR3 peptides within each V-J. Welch's t-statistics and random forest reduced 500 to 650 V-J features to some 14, which were used in a naive Bayes classifier (R e1071). Clones were called with MiXCR by TCRdb after fastp trimmed the public reads at Q25, and only in-frame beta chains were retained. Each CDR3 protein appears once, grouped with its most common genes and DNA. Here the V and J calls rest on TCRdb's processing, not on the authors' analysis. The sample yields around 300,000 distinct CDR3 sequences; approximately 15% were counted once. Together, the top ten hold about 37% of the sample.

This sequence originates from a woman in her thirties or forties with Graves' ophthalmopathy. This chain is built from TRBV3-1 and TRBJ2-1; the D region is possibly TRBD1 or TRBD2, each matching across 5 bases. Input material: blood. The base sequence is TGTGCCAGCAGTCAGAAGGGGAGCTCCTACAATGAGCAGTTCTTC. Its amino acids are CASSQKGSSYNEQFF.